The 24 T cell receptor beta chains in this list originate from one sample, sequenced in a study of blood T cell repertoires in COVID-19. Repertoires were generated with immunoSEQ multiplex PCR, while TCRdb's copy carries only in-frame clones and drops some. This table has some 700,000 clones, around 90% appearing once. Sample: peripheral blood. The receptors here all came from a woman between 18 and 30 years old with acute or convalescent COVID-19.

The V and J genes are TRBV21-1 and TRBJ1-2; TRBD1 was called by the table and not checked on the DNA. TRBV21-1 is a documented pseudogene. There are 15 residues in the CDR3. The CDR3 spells CASSKGTGGAYGYTF. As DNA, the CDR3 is TGTGCCAGCAGCAAAGGGACAGGGGGCGCATACGGCTACACCTTC.

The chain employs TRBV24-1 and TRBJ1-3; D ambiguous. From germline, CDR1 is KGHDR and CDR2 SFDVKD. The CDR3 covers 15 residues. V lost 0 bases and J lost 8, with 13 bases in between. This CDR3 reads CATSDLQVGWDTIYF. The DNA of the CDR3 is TGTGCCACCAGTGATTTGCAGGTGGGTTGGGACACCATATATTTT.

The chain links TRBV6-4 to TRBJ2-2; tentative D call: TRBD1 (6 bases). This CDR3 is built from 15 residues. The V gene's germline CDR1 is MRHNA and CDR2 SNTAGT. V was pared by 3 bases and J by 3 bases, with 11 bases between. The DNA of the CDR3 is TGTGCCAGCAGTGAGGGGGCCTGGGACACCGGGGAGCTGTTTTTT. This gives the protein CASSEGAWDTGELFF.

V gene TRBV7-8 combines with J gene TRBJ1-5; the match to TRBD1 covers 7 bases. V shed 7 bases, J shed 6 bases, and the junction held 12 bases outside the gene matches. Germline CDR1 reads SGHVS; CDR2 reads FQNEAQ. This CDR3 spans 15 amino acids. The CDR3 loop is CASTPIPDRVQPQHF. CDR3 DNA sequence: TGTGCCAGCACCCCGATCCCTGACAGGGTTCAGCCCCAGCATTTT.

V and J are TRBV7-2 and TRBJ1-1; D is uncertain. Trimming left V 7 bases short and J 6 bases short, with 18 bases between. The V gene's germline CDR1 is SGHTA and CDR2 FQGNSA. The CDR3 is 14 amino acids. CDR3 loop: CASNDPGLGAEAFF. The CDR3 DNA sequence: TGTGCCAGCAACGATCCGGGCCTCGGGGCTGAAGCTTTCTTT. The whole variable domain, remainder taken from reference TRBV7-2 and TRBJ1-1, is GAGVSQSPSNKVTEKGKDVELRCDPISGHTALYWYRQSLGQGLEFLIYFQGNSAPDKSGLPSDRFSAERTGGSVSTLTIQRTQQEDSAVYLCASNDPGLGAEAFFGQGTRLTVV.

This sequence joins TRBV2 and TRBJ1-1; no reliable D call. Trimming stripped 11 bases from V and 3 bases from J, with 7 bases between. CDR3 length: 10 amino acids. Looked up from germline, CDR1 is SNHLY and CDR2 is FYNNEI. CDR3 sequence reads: CAQQDTEAFF. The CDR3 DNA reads TGTGCCCAGCAGGACACTGAAGCTTTCTTT.

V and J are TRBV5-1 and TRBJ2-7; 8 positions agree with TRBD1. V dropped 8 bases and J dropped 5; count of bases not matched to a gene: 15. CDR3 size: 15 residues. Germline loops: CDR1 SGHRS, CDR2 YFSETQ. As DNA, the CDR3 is TGCGCCAGTATGTTTGTACCAGGGGGCCAGGACGAGCAGTACTTC. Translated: CASMFVPGGQDEQYF.

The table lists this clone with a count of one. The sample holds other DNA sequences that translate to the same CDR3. DNA of the CDR3: TGTGCCAGCAGAGGACAGGGAAATCAGCCCCAGCATTTT. Protein sequence: CASRGQGNQPQHF. The rearrangement uses TRBV6-5 and TRBJ1-5, with 8 bases aligning to TRBD1. The CDR3 covers 13 residues. Germline CDR1 MNHEY, CDR2 SVGAGI. The junction had 2 bases not matched to a gene; V was cut back by 6 bases and J by 4 bases.

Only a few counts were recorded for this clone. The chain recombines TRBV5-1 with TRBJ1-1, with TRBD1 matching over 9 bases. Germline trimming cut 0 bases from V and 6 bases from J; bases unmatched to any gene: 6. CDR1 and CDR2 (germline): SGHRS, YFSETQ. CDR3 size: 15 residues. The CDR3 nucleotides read TGCGCCAGCAGCTTGGAAATGGACAGGGGCGCTGAAGCTTTCTTT. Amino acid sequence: CASSLEMDRGAEAFF.

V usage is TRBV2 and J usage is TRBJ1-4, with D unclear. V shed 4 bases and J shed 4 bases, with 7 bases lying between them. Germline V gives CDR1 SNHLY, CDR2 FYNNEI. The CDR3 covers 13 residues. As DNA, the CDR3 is TGTGCCAGCAGTGTGAGGGTTAATGAAAAACTGTTTTTT. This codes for CASSVRVNEKLFF. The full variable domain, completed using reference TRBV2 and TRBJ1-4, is EPEVTQTPSHQVTQMGQEVILRCVPISNHLYFYWYRQILGQKVEFLVSFYNNEISEKSEIFDDQFSVERPDGSNFTLKIRSTKLEDSAMYFCASSVRVNEKLFFGSGTQLSVL.

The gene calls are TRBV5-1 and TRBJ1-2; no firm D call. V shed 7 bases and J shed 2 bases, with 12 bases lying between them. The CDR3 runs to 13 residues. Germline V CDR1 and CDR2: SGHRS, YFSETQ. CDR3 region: CASSGSLNYGYTF. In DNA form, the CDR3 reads TGCGCCAGCTCGGGGTCCCTAAACTATGGCTACACCTTC.

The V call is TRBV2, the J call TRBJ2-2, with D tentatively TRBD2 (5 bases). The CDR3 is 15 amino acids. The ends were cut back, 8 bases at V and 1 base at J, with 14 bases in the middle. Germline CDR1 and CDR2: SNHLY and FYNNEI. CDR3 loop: CASGSTSGNTGELFF. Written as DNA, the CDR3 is TGTGCCAGCGGGTCTACGAGCGGGAACACCGGGGAGCTGTTTTTT.

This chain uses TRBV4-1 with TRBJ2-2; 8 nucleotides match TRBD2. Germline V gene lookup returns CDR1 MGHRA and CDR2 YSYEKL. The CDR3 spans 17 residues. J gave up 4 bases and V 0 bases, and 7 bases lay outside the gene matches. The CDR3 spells CASSQDRRGGPTGELFF. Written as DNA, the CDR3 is TGCGCCAGCAGCCAAGATAGACGGGGGGGCCCCACCGGGGAGCTGTTTTTT.

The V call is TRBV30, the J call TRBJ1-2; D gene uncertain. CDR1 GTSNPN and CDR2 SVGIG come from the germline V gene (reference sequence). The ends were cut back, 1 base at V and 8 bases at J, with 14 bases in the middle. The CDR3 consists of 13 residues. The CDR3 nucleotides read TGTGCCTGGAGTGGCAGGCTGTGGGAGGGCTACACCTTC. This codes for CAWSGRLWEGYTF.

CDR3 sequence reads: CAWMAAGQGAYQPQHF. CDR3 nucleotides: TGTGCCTGGATGGCTGCGGGACAGGGGGCATATCAGCCCCAGCATTTT. V usage is TRBV30 and J usage is TRBJ1-5; 12 bases map to TRBD1. The CDR3 is 16 residues long. V was clipped by 4 bases and J by 5 bases; unmatched bases: 9. CDR1 and CDR2 (germline): GTSNPN, SVGIG (reference sequence). Drawing the rest from reference TRBV30 and TRBJ1-5, the complete variable domain is SQTIHQWPATLVQPVGSPLSLECTVEGTSNPNLYWYRQAAGRGLQLLFYSVGIGQISSEVPQNLSASRPQDRQFILSSKKLLLSDSGFYLCAWMAAGQGAYQPQHFGDGTRLSIL.

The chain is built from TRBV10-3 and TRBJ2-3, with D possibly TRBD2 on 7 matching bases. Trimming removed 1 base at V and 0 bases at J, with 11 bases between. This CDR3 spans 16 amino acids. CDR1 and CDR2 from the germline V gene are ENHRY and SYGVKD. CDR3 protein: CAISEWGGGSTDTQYF. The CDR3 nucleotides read TGTGCCATCAGTGAGTGGGGCGGGGGCAGCACAGATACGCAGTATTTT.

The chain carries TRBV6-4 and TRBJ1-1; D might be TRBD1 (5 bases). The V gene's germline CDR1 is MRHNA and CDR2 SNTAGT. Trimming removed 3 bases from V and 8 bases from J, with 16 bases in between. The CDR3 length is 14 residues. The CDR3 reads CASSEGGGSPEAFF. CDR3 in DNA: TGTGCCAGCAGTGAAGGCGGGGGGTCCCCCGAAGCTTTCTTT.

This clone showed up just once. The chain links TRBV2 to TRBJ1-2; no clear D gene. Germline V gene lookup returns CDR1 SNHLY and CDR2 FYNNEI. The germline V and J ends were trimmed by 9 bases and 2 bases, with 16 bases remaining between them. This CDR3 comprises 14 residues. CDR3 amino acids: CARGSPDLNYGYTF. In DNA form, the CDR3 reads TGTGCCAGGGGTTCGCCGGACTTAAACTATGGCTACACCTTC. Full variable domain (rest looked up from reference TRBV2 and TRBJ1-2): EPEVTQTPSHQVTQMGQEVILRCVPISNHLYFYWYRQILGQKVEFLVSFYNNEISEKSEIFDDQFSVERPDGSNFTLKIRSTKLEDSAMYFCARGSPDLNYGYTFGSGTRLTVV.

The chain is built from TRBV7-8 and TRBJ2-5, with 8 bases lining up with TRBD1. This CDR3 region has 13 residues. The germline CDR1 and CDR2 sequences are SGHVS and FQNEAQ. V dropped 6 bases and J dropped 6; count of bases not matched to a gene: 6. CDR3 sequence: CASSSGGWKTQYF. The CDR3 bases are TGTGCCAGCAGTTCAGGGGGCTGGAAGACCCAGTACTTC.

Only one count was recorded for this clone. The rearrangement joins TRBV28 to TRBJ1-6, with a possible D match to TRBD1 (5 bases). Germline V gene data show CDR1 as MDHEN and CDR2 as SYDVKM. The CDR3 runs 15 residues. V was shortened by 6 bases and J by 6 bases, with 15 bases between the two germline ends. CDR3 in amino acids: CASSLSGGGNSPLHF. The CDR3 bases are TGTGCCAGCAGCCTCTCGGGGGGTGGTAATTCACCCCTCCACTTT. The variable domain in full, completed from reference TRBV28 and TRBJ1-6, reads DVKVTQSSRYLVKRTGEKVFLECVQDMDHENMFWYRQDPGLGLRLIYFSYDVKMKEKGDIPEGYSVSREKKERFSLILESASTNQTSMYLCASSLSGGGNSPLHFGNGTRLTVT.

CDR3 nucleotides: TGTGCCAGCAGCTTCTTAGGCGGCCCCGGGGAGACCCAGTACTTC. Translating gives CASSFLGGPGETQYF. The chain carries TRBV7-2 and TRBJ2-5; D gene uncertain. The germline V and J ends were trimmed by 3 bases and 5 bases, with 16 bases remaining between them. CDR3 length equals 15 residues. Germline-derived CDR1 and CDR2 are SGHTA and FQGNSA.

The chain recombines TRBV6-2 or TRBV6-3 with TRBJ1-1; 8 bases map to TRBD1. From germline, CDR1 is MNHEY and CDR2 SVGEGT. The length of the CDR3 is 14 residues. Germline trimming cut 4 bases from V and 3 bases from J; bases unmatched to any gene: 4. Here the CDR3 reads CASSLYRGDTEAFF. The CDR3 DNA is TGTGCCAGCAGTTTATACAGGGGGGACACTGAAGCTTTCTTT.

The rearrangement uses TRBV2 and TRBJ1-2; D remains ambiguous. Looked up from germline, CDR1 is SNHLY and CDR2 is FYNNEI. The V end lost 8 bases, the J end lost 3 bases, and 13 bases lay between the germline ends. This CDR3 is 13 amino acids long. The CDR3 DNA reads TGTGCCAGCGTCCAGCGGTGGTACTATGGCTACACCTTC. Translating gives CASVQRWYYGYTF. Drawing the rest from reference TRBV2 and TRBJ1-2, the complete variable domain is EPEVTQTPSHQVTQMGQEVILRCVPISNHLYFYWYRQILGQKVEFLVSFYNNEISEKSEIFDDQFSVERPDGSNFTLKIRSTKLEDSAMYFCASVQRWYYGYTFGSGTRLTVV.

CDR3 amino acids: CASSIITGTYEQYF. Here the CDR3 DNA reads TGTGCCAGCAGCATTATTACAGGCACCTACGAGCAGTACTTC. This chain connects TRBV7-9 to TRBJ2-7; the D gene is possibly TRBD1 (5 bases). The germline V gene encodes CDR1 SEHNR and CDR2 FQNEAQ (reference sequence). The CDR3 sequence is 14 residues long. V was cut by 5 bases and J by 2 bases, with 13 bases left in between.